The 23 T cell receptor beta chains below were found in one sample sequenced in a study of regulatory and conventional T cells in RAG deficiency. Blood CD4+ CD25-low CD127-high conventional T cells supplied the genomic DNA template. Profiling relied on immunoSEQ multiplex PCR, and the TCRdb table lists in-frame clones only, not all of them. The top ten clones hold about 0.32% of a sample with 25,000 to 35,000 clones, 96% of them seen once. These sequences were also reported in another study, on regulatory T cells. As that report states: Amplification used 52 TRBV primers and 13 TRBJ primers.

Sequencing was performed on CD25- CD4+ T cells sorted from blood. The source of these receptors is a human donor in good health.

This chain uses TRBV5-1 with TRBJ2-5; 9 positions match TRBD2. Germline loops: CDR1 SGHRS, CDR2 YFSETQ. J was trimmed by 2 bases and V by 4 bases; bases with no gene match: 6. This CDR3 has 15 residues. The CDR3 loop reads CASSLMTSGQETQYF. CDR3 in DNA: TGCGCCAGCAGCCTTATGACTAGCGGACAAGAGACCCAGTACTTC.

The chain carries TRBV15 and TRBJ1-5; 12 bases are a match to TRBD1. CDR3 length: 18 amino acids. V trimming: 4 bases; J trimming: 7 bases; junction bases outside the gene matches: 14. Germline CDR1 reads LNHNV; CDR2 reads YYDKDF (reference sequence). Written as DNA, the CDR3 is TGTGCCACCAGCATACGCCAGGGACAGGGGGCTTATGAGCAGCCCCAGCATTTT. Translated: CATSIRQGQGAYEQPQHF.

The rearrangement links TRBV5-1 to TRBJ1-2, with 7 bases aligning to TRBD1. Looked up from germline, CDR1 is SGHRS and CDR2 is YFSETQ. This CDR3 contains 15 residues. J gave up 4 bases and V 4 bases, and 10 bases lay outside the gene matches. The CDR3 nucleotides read TGCGCCAGCAGCGTGGGACAGCCACTTATCTATGGCTACACCTTC. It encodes CASSVGQPLIYGYTF. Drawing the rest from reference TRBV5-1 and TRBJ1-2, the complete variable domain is KAGVTQTPRYLIKTRGQQVTLSCSPISGHRSVSWYQQTPGQGLQFLFEYFSETQRNKGNFPGRFSGRQFSNSRSEMNVSTLELGDSALYLCASSVGQPLIYGYTFGSGTRLTVV.

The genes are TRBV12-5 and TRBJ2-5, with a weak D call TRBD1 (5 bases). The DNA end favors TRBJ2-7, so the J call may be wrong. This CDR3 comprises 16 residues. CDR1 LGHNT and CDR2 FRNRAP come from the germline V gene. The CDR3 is CASAYPRQRSSYEQYF. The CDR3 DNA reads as TGTGCTAGTGCCTATCCCAGACAGAGGAGCTCCTACGAGCAGTACTTC.

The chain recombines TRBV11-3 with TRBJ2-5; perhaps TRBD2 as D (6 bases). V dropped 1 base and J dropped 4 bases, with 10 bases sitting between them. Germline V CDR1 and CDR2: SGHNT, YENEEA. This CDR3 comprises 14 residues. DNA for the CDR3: TGTGCCAGCAGCTTAGGCGGGGCGGGAGAGACCCAGTACTTC. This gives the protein CASSLGGAGETQYF.

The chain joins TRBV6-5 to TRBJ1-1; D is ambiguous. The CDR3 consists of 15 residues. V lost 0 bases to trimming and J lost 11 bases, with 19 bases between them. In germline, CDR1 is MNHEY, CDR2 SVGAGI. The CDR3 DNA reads TGTGCCAGCAGTTACTCGTTCTTTCCCCGGGATCAGGCTTTCTTT. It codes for CASSYSFFPRDQAFF.

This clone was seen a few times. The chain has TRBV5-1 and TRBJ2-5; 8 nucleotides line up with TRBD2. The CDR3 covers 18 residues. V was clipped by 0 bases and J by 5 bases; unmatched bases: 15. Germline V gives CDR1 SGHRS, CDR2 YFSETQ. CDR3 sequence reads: CASSLAGGVGLIMETQYF. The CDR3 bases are TGCGCCAGCAGCTTGGCCGGGGGGGTCGGTCTCATAATGGAGACCCAGTACTTC. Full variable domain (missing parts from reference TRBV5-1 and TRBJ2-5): KAGVTQTPRYLIKTRGQQVTLSCSPISGHRSVSWYQQTPGQGLQFLFEYFSETQRNKGNFPGRFSGRQFSNSRSEMNVSTLELGDSALYLCASSLAGGVGLIMETQYFGPGTRLLVL.

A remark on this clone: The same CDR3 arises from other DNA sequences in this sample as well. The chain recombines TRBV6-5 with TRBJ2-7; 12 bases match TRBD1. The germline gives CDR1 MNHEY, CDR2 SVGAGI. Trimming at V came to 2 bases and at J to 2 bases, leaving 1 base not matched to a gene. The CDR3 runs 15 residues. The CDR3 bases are TGTGCCAGCAGTTACCGGGACAGGGGGCCCTACGAGCAGTACTTC. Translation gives CASSYRDRGPYEQYF.

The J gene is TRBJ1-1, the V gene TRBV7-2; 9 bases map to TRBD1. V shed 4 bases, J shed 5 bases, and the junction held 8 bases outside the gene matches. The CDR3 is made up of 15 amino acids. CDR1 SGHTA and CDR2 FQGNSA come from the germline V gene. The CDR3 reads CASSSEDRGGTEAFF. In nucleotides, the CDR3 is TGTGCCAGCAGCTCTGAGGACAGGGGAGGGACTGAAGCTTTCTTT.

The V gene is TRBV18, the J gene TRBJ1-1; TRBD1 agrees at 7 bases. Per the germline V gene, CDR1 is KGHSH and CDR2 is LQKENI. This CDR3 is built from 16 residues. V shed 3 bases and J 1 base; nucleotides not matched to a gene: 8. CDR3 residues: CASSPDRSLGNTEAFF. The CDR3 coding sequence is TGTGCCAGCTCACCGGACAGGTCTCTGGGGAACACTGAAGCTTTCTTT.

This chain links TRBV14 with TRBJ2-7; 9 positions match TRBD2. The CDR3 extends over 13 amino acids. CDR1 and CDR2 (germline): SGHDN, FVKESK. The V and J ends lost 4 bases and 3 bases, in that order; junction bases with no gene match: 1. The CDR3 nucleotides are TGTGCCAGCAGCCGCGGGAGGGTCTACGAGCAGTACTTC. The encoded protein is CASSRGRVYEQYF. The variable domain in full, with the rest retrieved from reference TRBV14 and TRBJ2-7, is EAGVTQFPSHSVIEKGQTVTLRCDPISGHDNLYWYRRVMGKEIKFLLHFVKESKQDESGMPNNRFLAERTGGTYSTLKVQPAELEDSGVYFCASSRGRVYEQYFGPGTRLTVT.

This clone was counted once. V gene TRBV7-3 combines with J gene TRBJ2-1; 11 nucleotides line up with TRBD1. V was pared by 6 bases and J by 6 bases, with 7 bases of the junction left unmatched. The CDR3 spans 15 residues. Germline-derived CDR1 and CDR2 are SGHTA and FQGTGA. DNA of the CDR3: TGTGCCAGCAGTCCGGACAGGGGGCGCCCCAATGAGCAGTTCTTC. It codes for CASSPDRGRPNEQFF.

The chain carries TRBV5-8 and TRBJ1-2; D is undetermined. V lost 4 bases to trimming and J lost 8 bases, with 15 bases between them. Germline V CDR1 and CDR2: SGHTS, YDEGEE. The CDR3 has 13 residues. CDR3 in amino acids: CASSNLGRKGYTF. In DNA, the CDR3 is TGTGCCAGCAGCAACCTAGGGAGGAAAGGCTACACCTTC.

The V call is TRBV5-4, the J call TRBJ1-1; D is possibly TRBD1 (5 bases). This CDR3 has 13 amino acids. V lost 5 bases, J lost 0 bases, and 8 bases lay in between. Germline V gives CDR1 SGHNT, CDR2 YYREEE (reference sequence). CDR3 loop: CASRRTLNTEAFF. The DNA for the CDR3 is TGTGCCAGCAGAAGGACATTGAACACTGAAGCTTTCTTT.

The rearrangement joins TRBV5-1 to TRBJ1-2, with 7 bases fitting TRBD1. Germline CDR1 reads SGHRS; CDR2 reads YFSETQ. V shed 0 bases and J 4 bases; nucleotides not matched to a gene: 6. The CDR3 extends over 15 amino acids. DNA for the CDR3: TGCGCCAGCAGCTTGGGACAGGGCCGGAGCTATGGCTACACCTTC. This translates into CASSLGQGRSYGYTF.

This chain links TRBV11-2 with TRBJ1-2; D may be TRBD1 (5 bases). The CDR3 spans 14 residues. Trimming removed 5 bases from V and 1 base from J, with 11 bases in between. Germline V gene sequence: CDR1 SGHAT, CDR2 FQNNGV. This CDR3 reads CASSSSRDNYGYTF. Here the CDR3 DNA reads TGTGCCAGCAGCAGCTCCAGGGATAACTATGGCTACACCTTC.

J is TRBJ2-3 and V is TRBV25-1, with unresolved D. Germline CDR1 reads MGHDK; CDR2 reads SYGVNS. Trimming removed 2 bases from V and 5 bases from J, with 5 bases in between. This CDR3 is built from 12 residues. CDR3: CASSEQEDTQYF. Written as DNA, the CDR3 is TGTGCCAGCAGTGAACAGGAAGATACGCAGTATTTT.

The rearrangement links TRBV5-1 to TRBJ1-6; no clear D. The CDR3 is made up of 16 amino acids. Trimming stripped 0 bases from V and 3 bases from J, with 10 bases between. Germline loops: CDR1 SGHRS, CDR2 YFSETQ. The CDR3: CASSLAGRLYNSPLHF. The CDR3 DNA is TGCGCCAGCAGCTTGGCGGGGAGGCTCTATAATTCACCCCTCCACTTT. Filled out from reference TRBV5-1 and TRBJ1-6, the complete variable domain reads KAGVTQTPRYLIKTRGQQVTLSCSPISGHRSVSWYQQTPGQGLQFLFEYFSETQRNKGNFPGRFSGRQFSNSRSEMNVSTLELGDSALYLCASSLAGRLYNSPLHFGNGTRLTVT.

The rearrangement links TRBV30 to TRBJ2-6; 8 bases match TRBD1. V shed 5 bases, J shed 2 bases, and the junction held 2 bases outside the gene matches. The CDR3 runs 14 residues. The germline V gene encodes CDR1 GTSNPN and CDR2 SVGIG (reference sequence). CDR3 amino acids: CAWGRGPGANVLTF. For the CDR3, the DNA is TGTGCCTGGGGCAGGGGGCCTGGGGCCAACGTCCTGACTTTC.

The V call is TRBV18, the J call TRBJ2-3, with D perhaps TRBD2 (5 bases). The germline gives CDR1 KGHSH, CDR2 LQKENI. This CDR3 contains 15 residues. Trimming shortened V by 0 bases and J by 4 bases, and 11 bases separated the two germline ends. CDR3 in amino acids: CASSPPGVWADTQYF. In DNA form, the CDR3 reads TGTGCCAGCTCACCACCGGGAGTCTGGGCAGATACGCAGTATTTT.

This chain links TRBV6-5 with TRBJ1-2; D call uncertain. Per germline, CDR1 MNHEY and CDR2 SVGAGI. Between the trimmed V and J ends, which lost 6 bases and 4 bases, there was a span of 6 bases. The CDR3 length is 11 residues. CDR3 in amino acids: CASSEGYGYTF. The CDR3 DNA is TGTGCCAGCAGCGAGGGCTATGGCTACACCTTC.

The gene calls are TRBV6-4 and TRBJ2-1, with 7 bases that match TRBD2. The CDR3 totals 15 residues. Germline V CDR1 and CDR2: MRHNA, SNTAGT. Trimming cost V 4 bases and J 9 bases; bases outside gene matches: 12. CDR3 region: CASSVDPRTSSEQFF. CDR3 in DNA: TGTGCCAGCAGTGTGGATCCCAGGACTAGTAGTGAGCAGTTCTTC.

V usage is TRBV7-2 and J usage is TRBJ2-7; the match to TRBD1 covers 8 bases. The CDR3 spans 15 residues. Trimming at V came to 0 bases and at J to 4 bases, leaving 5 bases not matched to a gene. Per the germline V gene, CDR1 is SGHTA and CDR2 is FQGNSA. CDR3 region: CASSLAWTGLYEQYF. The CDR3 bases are TGTGCCAGCAGCTTAGCGTGGACAGGGTTATACGAGCAGTACTTC.